A single sample is the source of the 5 T cell receptor beta chains below, sequenced in a study of T cells in Graves' hyperthyroidism and ophthalmopathy (dated by TCRdb to between 2018 and 2020). Libraries were prepared through multiplex PCR. These reads were obtained on an Illumina HiSeq 2000. The TCR beta CDR3 regions were amplified from RNA transcripts. The TCR CDR3 was subjected to a first round of RT-PCR using the HTBI primer set and the Qiagen OneStep RT-PCR kit. Using fastp trimming at Q25 and MiXCR clonotype assembly, TCRdb reanalyzed the public sequencing data and kept in-frame beta chains. Every entry covers one CDR3 protein and lists the most common genes and DNA from its rows. This sample has hundreds of thousands of distinct CDR3 sequences in its table, and 15% to 19% of those were observed once. The ten largest clones take up 7.5% to 8% of the sample. Sequencing input: blood. These receptors all stem from a woman between 18 and 30 years old with Graves' hyperthyroidism.

This clonotype was picked up many times. The V and J genes are TRBV5-1 and TRBJ2-3, with D tentatively TRBD1 or TRBD2 (5 bases each). Germline values: CDR1 SGHRS, CDR2 YFSETQ. The CDR3 extends over 14 amino acids. Between the trimmed V and J ends, which lost 4 bases and 3 bases, there was a span of 12 bases. CDR3 sequence reads: CASSMGDRTDTQYF. The DNA of the CDR3 is TGCGCCAGCAGCATGGGGGACCGGACAGATACGCAGTATTTT.

The chain carries TRBV27 and TRBJ1-1; TRBD1 might be the D (5 bases). Trimming stripped 2 bases from V and 1 base from J, with 20 bases between. CDR1 is MNHEY and CDR2 is SMNVEV in the germline V gene (reference sequence). The CDR3 length is 18 residues. CDR3 residues: CASSLGVRAGPSNTEAFF. The CDR3 nucleotides read TGTGCCAGCAGTTTAGGGGTGAGGGCAGGGCCTTCGAACACTGAAGCTTTCTTT.

This clonotype was recorded a few times. The chain joins TRBV7-9 to TRBJ2-7, with D perhaps matching TRBD2 (5 bases). The CDR3 loop spans 10 amino acids. Between the trimmed V and J ends, which lost 10 bases and 6 bases, there was a span of 10 bases. CDR1 is SEHNR, CDR2 FQNEAQ, per germline (reference sequence). CDR3 protein: CAMGVSEQYF. CDR3 DNA sequence: TGTGCCATGGGAGTGAGCGAGCAGTACTTC.

This clonotype was detected only a few times. A much larger clone lies a single base off, so this may be a read error. The V and J genes are TRBV19 and TRBJ2-1; 9 bases are shared with TRBD2. Germline V gene sequence: CDR1 LNHDA, CDR2 SQIVND (reference sequence). This CDR3 region has 16 residues. The V gene end was trimmed by 5 bases and the J gene end by 8 bases; junction bases not matched to a gene: 13. The CDR3 is CASSPQGLAPVDEQFF. CDR3 in DNA: TGTGCCAGTAGTCCGCAGGGACTAGCCCCCGTCGATGAGCAGTTCTTC.

The sample holds many counts of this clonotype. The V and J genes are TRBV3-1 and TRBJ1-1; D unclear. This CDR3 contains 12 residues. Germline V CDR1 and CDR2: LGHDT, YNNKEL (reference sequence). V lost 2 bases, J lost 3 bases, and 4 bases lay in between. The CDR3 nucleotides are TGTGCCAGCAGCCAAAGGTACACTGAAGCTTTCTTT. This translates into CASSQRYTEAFF.